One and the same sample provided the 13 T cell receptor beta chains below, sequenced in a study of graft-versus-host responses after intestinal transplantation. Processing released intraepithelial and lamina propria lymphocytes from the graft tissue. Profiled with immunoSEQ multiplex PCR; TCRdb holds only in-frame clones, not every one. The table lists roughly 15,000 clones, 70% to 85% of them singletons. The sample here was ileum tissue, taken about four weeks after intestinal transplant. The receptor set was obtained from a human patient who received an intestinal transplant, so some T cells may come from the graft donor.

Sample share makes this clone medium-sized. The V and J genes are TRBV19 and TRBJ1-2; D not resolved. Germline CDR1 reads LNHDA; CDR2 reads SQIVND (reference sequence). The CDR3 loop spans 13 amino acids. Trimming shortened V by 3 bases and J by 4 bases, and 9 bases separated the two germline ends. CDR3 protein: CASSISQIYGYTF. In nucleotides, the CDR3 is TGTGCCAGTAGTATCTCCCAGATCTATGGCTACACCTTC.

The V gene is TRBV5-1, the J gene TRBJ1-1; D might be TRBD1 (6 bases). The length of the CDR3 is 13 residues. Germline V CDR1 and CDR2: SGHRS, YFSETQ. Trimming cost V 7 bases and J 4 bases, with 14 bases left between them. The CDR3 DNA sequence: TGCGCCAGCGGGGACCAAGGGGGCACTGAAGCTTTCTTT. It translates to CASGDQGGTEAFF.

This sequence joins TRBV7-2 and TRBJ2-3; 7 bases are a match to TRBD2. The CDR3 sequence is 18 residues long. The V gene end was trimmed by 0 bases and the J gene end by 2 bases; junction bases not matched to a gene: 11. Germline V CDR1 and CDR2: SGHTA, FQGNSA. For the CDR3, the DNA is TGTGCCAGCAGCTTAGCGTGGCCCGGGACTACGATCACAGATACGCAGTATTTT. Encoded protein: CASSLAWPGTTITDTQYF. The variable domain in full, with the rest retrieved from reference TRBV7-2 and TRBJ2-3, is GAGVSQSPSNKVTEKGKDVELRCDPISGHTALYWYRQSLGQGLEFLIYFQGNSAPDKSGLPSDRFSAERTGGSVSTLTIQRTQQEDSAVYLCASSLAWPGTTITDTQYFGPGTRLTVL.

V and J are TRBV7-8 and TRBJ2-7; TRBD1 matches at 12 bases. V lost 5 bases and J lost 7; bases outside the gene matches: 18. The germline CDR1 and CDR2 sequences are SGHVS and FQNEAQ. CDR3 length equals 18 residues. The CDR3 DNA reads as TGTGCCAGCAGCATCGGAGAGGGCCCGGGACAGGGGGCAGGGGAGCAGTACGTC. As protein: CASSIGEGPGQGAGEQYV.

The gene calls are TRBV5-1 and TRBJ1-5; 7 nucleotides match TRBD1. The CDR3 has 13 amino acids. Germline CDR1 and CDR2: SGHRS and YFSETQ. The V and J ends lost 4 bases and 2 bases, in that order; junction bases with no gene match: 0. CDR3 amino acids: CASSGQGNQPQHF. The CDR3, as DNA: TGCGCCAGCAGCGGACAGGGCAATCAGCCCCAGCATTTT.

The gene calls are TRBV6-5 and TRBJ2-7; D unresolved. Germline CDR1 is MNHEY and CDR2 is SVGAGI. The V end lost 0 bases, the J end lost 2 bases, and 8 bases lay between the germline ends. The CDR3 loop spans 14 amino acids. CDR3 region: CASSYSSGAYEQYV. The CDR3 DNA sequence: TGTGCCAGCAGTTACTCTTCAGGCGCCTACGAGCAGTACGTC.

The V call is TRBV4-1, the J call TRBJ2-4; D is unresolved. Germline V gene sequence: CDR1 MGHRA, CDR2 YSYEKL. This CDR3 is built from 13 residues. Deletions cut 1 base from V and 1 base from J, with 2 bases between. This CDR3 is CASSQAAKNIQYF. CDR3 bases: TGCGCCAGCAGCCAAGCGGCCAAAAACATTCAGTACTTC.

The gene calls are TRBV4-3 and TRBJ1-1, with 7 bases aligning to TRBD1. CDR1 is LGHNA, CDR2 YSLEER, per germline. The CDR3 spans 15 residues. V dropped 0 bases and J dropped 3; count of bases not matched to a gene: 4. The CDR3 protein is CASSQDDTGDTEAFF. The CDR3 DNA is TGCGCCAGCAGCCAAGACGATACAGGGGACACTGAAGCTTTCTTT.

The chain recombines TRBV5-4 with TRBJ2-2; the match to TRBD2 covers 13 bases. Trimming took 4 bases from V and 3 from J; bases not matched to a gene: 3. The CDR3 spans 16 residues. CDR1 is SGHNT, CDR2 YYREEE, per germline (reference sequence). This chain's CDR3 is CASSHGLAGDTGELFF. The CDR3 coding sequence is TGTGCCAGCAGCCACGGACTAGCGGGGGACACCGGGGAGCTGTTTTTT. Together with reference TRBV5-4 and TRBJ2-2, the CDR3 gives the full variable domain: ETGVTQSPTHLIKTRGQQVTLRCSSQSGHNTVSWYQQALGQGPQFIFQYYREEENGRGNFPPRFSGLQFPNYSSELNVNALELDDSALYLCASSHGLAGDTGELFFGEGSRLTVL.

This chain's CDR3 is CASSLVPGGNQPQHF. DNA for the CDR3: TGCGCCAGCAGCTTGGTTCCAGGGGGCAATCAGCCCCAGCATTTT. The chain combines TRBV5-1 with TRBJ1-5, with a tentative D call TRBD1 (6 bases). Deletions cut 0 bases from V and 2 bases from J, with 9 bases between. This CDR3 is 15 amino acids long. The germline V gene has CDR1 SGHRS and CDR2 YFSETQ.

The CDR3 region has the DNA TGCGCCAGCAGTGAAATTCGGGGGGCAGAAGAGACCCAGTACTTC. The encoded protein is CASSEIRGAEETQYF. The gene calls are TRBV10-1 and TRBJ2-5; a possible D gene is TRBD2 (7 bases). Germline CDR1 WNHNN, CDR2 SYGVQD (reference sequence). The V end lost 3 bases, the J end lost 3 bases, and 14 bases lay between the germline ends. This CDR3 has 15 amino acids.

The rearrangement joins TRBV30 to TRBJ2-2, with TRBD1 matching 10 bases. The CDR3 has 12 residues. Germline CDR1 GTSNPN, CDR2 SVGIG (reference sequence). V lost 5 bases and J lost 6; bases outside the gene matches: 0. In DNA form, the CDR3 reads TGTGCCTGGGGACAGGGGGCCGGGGAGCTGTTTTTT. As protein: CAWGQGAGELFF.

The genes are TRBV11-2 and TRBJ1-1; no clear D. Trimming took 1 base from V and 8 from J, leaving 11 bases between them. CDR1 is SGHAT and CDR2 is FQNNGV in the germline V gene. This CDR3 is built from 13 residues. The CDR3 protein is CASSLGAPREAFF. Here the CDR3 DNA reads TGTGCCAGCAGCTTAGGGGCCCCCCGAGAAGCTTTCTTT.